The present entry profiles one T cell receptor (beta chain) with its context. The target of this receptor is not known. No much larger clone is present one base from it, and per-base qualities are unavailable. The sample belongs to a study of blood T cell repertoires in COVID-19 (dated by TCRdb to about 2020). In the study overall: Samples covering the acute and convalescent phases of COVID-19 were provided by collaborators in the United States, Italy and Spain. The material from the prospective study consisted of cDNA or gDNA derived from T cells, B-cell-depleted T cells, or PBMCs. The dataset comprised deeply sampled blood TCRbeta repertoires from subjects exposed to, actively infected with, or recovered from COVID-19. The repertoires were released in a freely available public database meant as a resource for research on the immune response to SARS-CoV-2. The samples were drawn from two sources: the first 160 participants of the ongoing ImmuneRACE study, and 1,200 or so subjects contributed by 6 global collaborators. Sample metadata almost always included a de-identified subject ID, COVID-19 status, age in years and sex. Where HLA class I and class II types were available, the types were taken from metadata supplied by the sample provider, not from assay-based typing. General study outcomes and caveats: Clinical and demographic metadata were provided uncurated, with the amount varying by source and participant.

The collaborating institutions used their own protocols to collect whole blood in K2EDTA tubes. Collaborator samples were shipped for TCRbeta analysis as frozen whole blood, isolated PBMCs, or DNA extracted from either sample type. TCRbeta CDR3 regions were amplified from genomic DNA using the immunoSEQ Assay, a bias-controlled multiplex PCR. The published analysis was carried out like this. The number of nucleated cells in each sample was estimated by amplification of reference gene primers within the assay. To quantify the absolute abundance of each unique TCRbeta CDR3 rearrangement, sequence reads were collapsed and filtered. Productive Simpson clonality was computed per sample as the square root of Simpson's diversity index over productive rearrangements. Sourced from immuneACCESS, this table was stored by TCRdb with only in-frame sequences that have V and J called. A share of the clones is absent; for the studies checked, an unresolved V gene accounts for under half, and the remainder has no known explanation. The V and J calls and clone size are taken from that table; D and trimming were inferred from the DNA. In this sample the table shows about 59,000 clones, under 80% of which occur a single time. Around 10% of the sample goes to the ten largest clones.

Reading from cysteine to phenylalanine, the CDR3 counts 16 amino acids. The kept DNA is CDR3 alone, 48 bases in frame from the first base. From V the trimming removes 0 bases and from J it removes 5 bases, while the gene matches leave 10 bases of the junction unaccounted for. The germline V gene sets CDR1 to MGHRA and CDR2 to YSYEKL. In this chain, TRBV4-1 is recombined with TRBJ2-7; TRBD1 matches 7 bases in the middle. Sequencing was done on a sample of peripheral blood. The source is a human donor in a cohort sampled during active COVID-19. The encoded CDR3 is CASSQDRGGVADEQYF. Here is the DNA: TGCGCCAGCAGCCAAGATCGAGGGGGCGTCGCTGACGAGCAGTACTTC.